This T cell receptor beta chain was sequenced during a study of blood T cell repertoires in COVID-19. On the study more broadly: Samples taken during acute and convalescent COVID-19 were collected in the United States, Italy and Spain.

Trimming left V 5 bases short and J 6 bases short, with 23 bases between. The germline gives CDR1 SGHTA, CDR2 FQGNSA. This CDR3 is 16 amino acids long. Per the original data handling: Quantification of nucleated cells was approximated via reference gene primer amplification. Produced via immunoSEQ multiplex PCR; TCRdb's table is partial and in-frame only. That table supplies the V and J calls and clone size; D and trimming were determined from the DNA. Of 55,000 to 65,000 clones in the sample, 80% to 90% were seen once. Seattle enrolled patients during active infection and tracked them longitudinally.

Sequencing input: peripheral blood. The chain recombines TRBV7-2 with TRBJ2-7, with D perhaps matching TRBD2 (6 bases). The sequence came from a woman aged 60-70 years with COVID-19, enrolled during active disease. The chain's CDR3 is CASSRGPGPLGGEQYF. The CDR3 bases are TGTGCCAGCAGCAGAGGACCGGGTCCCCTGGGAGGCGAGCAGTACTTC.